The entry below describes one T cell receptor (beta chain). Its matching antigen is unknown. The whole isolated RNA underwent reverse transcription, so sequencing captured expressed TCRB transcripts. Repertoires were generated with immunoSEQ multiplex PCR, while TCRdb's copy carries only in-frame clones and drops some. There are over 120,000 clones in the sample; around 13% occur only once, and about 1.3% lies in the top ten. The data originate from a study of beta chain features in type 1 diabetes. Study at large: Cell yields, gender and age were similar in healthy donors and patients. The examined sorted cells totaled 110 million or so across samples. Study-wide results and caveats: For Type 1 diabetes patients, all four CD4+ subsets carried TCRB CDR3s that were moderately but significantly shorter. More deletions and fewer insertions at VDJ junctions were seen in type 1 diabetes patients.

Germline assignment: CDR1 MNHEY and CDR2 SMNVEV (reference sequence). Trimming pared 1 base from V and 5 bases from J, leaving 17 bases between. The CDR3 sequence is 16 residues long. The rearrangement joins TRBV27 to TRBJ2-5; D call uncertain. Material for sequencing was central memory CD4+ T cells from blood. The receptor's source is a young man with type 1 diabetes. The CDR3 spells CASSLFATFSWETQYF. The CDR3 DNA reads as TGTGCCAGCAGTTTATTTGCAACCTTCTCCTGGGAGACCCAGTACTTC.